Listed below are T cell receptor beta chains from one sample, sequenced in a study of T-cell memory formation after mild COVID-19. TCRdb re-derived calls from the 5' RACE reads in MiXCR, one entry per CDR3 protein. In the table there are tens of thousands of distinct CDR3 sequences, around 17% of which are singletons. The sequenced material came from PBMCs or a T cell subset sorted from them (not recorded which). These receptors were obtained from an adult woman who had mild COVID-19 (a few samples of this study predate the infection). Cell type and time point are not known. Each CDR3 is given with its conserved first and last residue. A D gene is named only where the DNA matches it firmly.

j_gene,v_gene,d_gene,CDR3aa
TRBJ2-1,TRBV12-3/TRBV12-4,.,CASNMENGEQFF
TRBJ1-2,TRBV4-3,TRBD1,CASSQGQGSNYGYTF
TRBJ2-7,TRBV5-1,TRBD2,CASSLTSGRAVYEQYF
TRBJ1-1,TRBV6-2/TRBV6-3,.,CASSYGAGNTEAFF
TRBJ2-3,TRBV9,.,CASSVEGSGASTDTQYF
TRBJ2-5,TRBV5-4,.,CASSTSPATQYF
TRBJ2-7,TRBV11-2,.,CASGASVLEDEQYF
TRBJ1-2,TRBV6-6,TRBD1,CASRTTGYEGYTF
TRBJ2-5,TRBV4-2,TRBD2,CASSQGVGGPSEETQYF
TRBJ1-2,TRBV7-9,.,CASSPTAGVNYGYTF